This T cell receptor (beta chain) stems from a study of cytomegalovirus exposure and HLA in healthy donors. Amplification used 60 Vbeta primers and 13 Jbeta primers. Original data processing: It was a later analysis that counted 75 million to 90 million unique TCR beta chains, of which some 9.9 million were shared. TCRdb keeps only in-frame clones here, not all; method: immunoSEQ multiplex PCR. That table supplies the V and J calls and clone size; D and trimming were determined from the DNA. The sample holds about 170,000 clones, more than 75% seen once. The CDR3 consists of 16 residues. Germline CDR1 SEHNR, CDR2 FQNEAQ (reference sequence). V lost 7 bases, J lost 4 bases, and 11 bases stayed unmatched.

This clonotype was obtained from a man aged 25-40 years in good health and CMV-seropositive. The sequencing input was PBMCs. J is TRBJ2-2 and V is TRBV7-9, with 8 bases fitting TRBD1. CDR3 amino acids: CASTTREGQATGELFF. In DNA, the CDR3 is TGTGCCAGCACCACTAGAGAGGGACAGGCCACCGGGGAGCTGTTTTTT.